The clone carrying this T cell receptor (beta chain) occurred once. The germline V and J ends were trimmed by 6 bases and 2 bases, with 25 bases remaining between them. The germline CDR1 and CDR2 sequences are MRHNA and SNTAGT. The CDR3 consists of 18 residues. These data belong to a study of blood T cell repertoires in COVID-19. Study as a whole: Two negative PCRs, clearance, or symptom resolution characterized the recovered Cohort 3 donors.

Clones were sequenced by immunoSEQ multiplex PCR, and TCRdb holds only the in-frame ones, with some missing. The sample records 200,000 or so clones, roughly 84% being singletons. The receptor was isolated from a man younger than 40 in a cohort exposed to, infected with or recovered from COVID-19 (not recorded which). Specimen: PBMCs or T cells enriched from blood (not recorded which). The chain employs TRBV6-4 and TRBJ2-5, with a tentative D call TRBD2 (7 bases). Written as DNA, the CDR3 is TGTGCCAGCAGGGCCCGTGGGGGGCGGGAGCGTGATCAAGAGACCCAGTACTTC. It encodes CASRARGGRERDQETQYF.